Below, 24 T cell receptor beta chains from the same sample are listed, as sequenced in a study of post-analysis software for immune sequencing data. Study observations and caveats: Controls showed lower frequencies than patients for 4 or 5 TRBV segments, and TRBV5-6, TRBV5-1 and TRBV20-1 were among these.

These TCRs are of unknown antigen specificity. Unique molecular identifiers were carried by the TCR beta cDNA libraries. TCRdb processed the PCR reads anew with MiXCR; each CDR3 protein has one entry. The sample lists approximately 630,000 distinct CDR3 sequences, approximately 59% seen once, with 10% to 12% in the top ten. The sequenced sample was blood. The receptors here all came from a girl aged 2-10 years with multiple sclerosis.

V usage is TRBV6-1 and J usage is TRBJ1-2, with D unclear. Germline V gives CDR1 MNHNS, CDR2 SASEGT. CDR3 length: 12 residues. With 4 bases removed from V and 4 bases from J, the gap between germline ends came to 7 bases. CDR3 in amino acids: CASSGAAYGYTF. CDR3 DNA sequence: TGTGCCAGCAGTGGAGCGGCCTATGGCTACACCTTC.

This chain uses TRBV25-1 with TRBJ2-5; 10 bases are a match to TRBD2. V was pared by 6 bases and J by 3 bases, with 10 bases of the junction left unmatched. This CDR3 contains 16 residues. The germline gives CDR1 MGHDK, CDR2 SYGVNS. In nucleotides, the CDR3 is TGTGCCAGCAGCGCGTTAGCGGGGGGCCAAGAAGAGACCCAGTACTTC. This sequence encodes CASSALAGGQEETQYF.

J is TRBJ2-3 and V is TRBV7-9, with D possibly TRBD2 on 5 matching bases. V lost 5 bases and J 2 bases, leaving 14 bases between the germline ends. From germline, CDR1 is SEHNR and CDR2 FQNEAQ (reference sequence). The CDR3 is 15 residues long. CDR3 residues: CASSPPEGFTDTQYF. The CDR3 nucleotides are TGTGCCAGCAGCCCCCCTGAGGGTTTCACAGATACGCAGTATTTT.

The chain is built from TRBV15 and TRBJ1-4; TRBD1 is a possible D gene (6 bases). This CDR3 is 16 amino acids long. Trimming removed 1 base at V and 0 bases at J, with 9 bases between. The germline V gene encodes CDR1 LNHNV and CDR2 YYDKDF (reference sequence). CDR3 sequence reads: CATSRGTVPTNEKLFF. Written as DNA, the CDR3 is TGTGCCACCAGCAGAGGGACAGTCCCAACTAATGAAAAACTGTTTTTT.

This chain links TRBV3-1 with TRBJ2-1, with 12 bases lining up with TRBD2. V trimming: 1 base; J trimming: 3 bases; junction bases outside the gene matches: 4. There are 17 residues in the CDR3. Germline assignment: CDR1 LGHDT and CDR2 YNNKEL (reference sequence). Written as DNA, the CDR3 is TGTGCCAGCAGCCAAGGCAGACTAGCGGGGGTCTACAATGAGCAGTTCTTC. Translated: CASSQGRLAGVYNEQFF.

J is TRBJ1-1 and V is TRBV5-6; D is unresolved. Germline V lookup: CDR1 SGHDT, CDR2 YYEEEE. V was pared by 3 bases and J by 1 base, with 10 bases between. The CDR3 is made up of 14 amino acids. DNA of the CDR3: TGTGCCAGCAGCTACGGACGGCCGAACACTGAAGCTTTCTTT. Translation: CASSYGRPNTEAFF.

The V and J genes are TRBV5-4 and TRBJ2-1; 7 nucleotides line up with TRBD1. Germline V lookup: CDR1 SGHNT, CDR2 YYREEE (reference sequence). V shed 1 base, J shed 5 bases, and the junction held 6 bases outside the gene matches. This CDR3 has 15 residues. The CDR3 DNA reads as TGTGCCAGCAGCTTGTATACAGGGGAGAACAATGAGCAGTTCTTC. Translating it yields CASSLYTGENNEQFF. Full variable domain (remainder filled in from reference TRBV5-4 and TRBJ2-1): ETGVTQSPTHLIKTRGQQVTLRCSSQSGHNTVSWYQQALGQGPQFIFQYYREEENGRGNFPPRFSGLQFPNYSSELNVNALELDDSALYLCASSLYTGENNEQFFGPGTRLTVL.

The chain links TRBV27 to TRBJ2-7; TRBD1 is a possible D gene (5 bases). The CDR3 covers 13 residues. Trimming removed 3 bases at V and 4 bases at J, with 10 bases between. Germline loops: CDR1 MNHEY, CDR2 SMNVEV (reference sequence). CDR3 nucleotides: TGTGCCAGCAGTTTTGGACACCTATACGAGCAGTACTTC. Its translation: CASSFGHLYEQYF.

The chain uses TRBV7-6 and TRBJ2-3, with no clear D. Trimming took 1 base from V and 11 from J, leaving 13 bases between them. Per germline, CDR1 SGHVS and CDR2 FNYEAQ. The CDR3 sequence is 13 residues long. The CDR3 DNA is TGTGCCAGCAGCTTAGGGACCCCGGGCAAGCAGTATTTT. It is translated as CASSLGTPGKQYF. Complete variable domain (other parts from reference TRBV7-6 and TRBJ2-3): GAGVSQSPRYKVTKRGQDVALRCDPISGHVSLYWYRQALGQGPEFLTYFNYEAQQDKSGLPNDRFSAERPEGSISTLTIQRTEQRDSAMYRCASSLGTPGKQYFGPGTRLTVL.

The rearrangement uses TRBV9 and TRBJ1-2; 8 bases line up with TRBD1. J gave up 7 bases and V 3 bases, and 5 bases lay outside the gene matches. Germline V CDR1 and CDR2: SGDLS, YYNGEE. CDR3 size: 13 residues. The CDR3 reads CASSAGTGPGYTF. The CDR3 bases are TGTGCCAGCAGCGCCGGGACAGGCCCTGGCTACACCTTC.

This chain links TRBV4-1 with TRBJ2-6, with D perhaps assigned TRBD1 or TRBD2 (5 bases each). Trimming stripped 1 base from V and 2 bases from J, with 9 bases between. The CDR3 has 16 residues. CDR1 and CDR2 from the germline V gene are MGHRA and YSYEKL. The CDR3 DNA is TGCGCCAGCAGCCAAGTGACGGGGCCTGGGGCCAACGTCCTGACTTTC. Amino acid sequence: CASSQVTGPGANVLTF.

The CDR3 reads CSVEAHNEQFF. CDR3 bases: TGCAGCGTTGAAGCCCACAATGAGCAGTTCTTC. The chain links TRBV29-1 to TRBJ2-1; unclear D gene. With 1 base removed from V and 5 bases from J, the gap between germline ends came to 3 bases. Germline V gives CDR1 SQVTM, CDR2 ANQGSEA. The CDR3 loop spans 11 amino acids.

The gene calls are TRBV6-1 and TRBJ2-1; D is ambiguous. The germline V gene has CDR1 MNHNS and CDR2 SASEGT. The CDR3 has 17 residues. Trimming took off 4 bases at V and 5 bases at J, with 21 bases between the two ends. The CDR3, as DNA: TGTGCCAGCAGTGGTTCTCGTTCGGGCCTTAAACACAATGAGCAGTTCTTC. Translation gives CASSGSRSGLKHNEQFF.

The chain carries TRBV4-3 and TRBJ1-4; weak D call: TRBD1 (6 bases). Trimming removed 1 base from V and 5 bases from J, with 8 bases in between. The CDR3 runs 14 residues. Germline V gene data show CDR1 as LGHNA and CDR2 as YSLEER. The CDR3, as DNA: TGCGCCAGCAGCCAAGGGACAGTCAATGAAAAACTGTTTTTT. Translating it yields CASSQGTVNEKLFF.

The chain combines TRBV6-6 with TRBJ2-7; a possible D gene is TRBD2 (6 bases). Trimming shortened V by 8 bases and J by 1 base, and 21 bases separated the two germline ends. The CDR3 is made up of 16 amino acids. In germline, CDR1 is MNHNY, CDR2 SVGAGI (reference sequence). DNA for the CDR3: TGTGCCAGCGGGGGTGACGTCGGTGGAGGGTCCTACGAGCAGTACTTC. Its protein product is CASGGDVGGGSYEQYF.

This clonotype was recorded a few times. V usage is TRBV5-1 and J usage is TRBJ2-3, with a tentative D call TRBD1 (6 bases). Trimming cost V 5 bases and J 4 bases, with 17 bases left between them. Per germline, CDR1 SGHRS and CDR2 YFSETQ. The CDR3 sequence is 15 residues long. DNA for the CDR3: TGCGCCAGCAGGGTCCAGGAGGACAGACCAGATACGCAGTATTTT. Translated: CASRVQEDRPDTQYF.

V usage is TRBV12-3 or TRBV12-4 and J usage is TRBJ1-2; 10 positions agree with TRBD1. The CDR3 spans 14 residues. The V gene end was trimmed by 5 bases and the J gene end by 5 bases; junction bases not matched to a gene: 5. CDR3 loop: CASSPDRGNYGYTF. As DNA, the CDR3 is TGTGCCAGCAGTCCGGACAGGGGGAATTATGGCTACACCTTC.

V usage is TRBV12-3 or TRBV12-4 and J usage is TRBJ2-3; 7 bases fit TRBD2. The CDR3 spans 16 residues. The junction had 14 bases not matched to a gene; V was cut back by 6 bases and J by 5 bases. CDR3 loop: CASSPRRGAGRDTQYF. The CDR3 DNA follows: TGTGCCAGCAGCCCCAGAAGGGGAGCGGGGAGAGATACGCAGTATTTT.

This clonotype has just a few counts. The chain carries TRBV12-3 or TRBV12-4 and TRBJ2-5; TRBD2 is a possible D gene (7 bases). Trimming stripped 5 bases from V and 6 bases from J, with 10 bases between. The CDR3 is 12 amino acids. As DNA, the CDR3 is TGTGCCAGCAGTCCCGGGGGGCAGACCCAGTACTTC. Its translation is CASSPGGQTQYF.

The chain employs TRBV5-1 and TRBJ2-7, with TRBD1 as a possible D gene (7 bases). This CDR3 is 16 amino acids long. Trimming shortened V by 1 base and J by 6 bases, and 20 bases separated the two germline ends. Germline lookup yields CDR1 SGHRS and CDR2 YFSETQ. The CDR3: CASSLQGGGITPEQYF. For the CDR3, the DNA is TGCGCCAGCAGCTTGCAGGGGGGCGGGATCACGCCCGAGCAGTACTTC.

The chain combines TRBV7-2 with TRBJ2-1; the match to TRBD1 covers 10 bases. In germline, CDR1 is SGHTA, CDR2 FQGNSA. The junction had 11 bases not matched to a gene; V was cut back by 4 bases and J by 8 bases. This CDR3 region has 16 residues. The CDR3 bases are TGTGCCAGCAGCTACCTGGGACAGGGGCTTGGCGATGAGCAGTTCTTC. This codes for CASSYLGQGLGDEQFF.

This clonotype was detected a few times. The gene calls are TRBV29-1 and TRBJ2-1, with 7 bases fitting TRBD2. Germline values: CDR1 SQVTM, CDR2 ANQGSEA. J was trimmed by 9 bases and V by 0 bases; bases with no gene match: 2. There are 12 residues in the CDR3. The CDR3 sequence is CSVEDGGGEQFF. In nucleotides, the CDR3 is TGCAGCGTTGAAGATGGGGGGGGTGAGCAGTTCTTC.

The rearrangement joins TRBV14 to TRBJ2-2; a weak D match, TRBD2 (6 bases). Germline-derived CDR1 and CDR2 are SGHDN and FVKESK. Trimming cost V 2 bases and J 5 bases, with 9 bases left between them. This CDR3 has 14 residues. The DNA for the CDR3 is TGTGCCAGCAGCCAAAGTCTAGCGACCGGGGAGCTGTTTTTT. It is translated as CASSQSLATGELFF. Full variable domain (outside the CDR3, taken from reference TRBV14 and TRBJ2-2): EAGVTQFPSHSVIEKGQTVTLRCDPISGHDNLYWYRRVMGKEIKFLLHFVKESKQDESGMPNNRFLAERTGGTYSTLKVQPAELEDSGVYFCASSQSLATGELFFGEGSRLTVL.

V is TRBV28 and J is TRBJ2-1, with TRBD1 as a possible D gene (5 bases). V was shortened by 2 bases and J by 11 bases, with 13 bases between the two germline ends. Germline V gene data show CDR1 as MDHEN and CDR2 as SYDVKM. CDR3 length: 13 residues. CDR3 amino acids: CASSLEGWGQQFF. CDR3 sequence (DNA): TGTGCCAGCAGTTTAGAAGGATGGGGCCAGCAGTTCTTC. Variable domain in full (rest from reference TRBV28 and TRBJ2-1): DVKVTQSSRYLVKRTGEKVFLECVQDMDHENMFWYRQDPGLGLRLIYFSYDVKMKEKGDIPEGYSVSREKKERFSLILESASTNQTSMYLCASSLEGWGQQFFGPGTRLTVL.